This TCR beta chain was captured in a study of CD8+ T cells in alopecia areata. As for the study in general: Treated patients received severity scores based on the percentage of scalp area affected.

Germline CDR1 reads SNHLY; CDR2 reads FYNNEI. Trimming at V came to 9 bases and at J to 5 bases, leaving 6 bases not matched to a gene. The CDR3 contains 13 residues. Reverse transcription of extracted RNA yielded cDNA, which provided the sequencing template. The method was immunoSEQ multiplex PCR; TCRdb's version includes in-frame clones alone and lacks a portion of them. The table shows about 180,000 clones, with about 53% occurring only once. Described treatment: oral pan-JAK inhibitor, 5-10 mg twice daily. The source was CD8+ T cells sorted from blood, collected at week 24, from a patient treated with tofacitinib. The receptor was isolated from a human donor with alopecia areata. The chain recombines TRBV2 with TRBJ2-7; TRBD1 aligns across 11 bases. CDR3 bases: TGTGCCAGGGAAGGACAGGGGGCCCACGAGCAGTACTTC. This encodes CAREGQGAHEQYF.